The sequence of this TCR beta chain was determined in a study of T cells in Graves' hyperthyroidism and ophthalmopathy (dated by TCRdb to about 2019). For the study in its entirety: Peripheral blood samples were taken at initial diagnosis, before any treatment was given. A discovery cohort of roughly 100 patients, 43 with Graves' ophthalmopathy and about 58 with stable Graves' hyperthyroidism, was used to find distinguishing TCR V-J signatures. Prospective prediction of ophthalmopathy was tested in an independent validation cohort consisting of about 20 hyperthyroidism patients and approximately 16 patients who later progressed to ophthalmopathy. The approximately 90 discovery patients were randomly split 7:3 into training and test sets. In more than 5 Graves' hyperthyroidism patients, the study also compared T-cell repertoires from thyroid tissue with T-cell repertoires from blood. Once sampling was done, hyperthyroidism patients were given methimazole at a starting dose of 30 mg daily, whereas ophthalmopathy patients were given high-dose intravenous methylprednisolone. The paper reports TCR Vbeta CDR3 sequencing of approximately 140 peripheral blood samples: 40 to 45 ophthalmopathy, fewer than 85 hyperthyroidism and around 17 progressor patients.

The study at large found these results: Most expanded thyroid clonotypes (frequency above 0.001) were also found in blood, which suggests that blood repertoires may mirror thyroid immune responses. During validation, the model predicted progression to ophthalmopathy a median of around 6 months ahead of onset, with around 71% sensitivity and 72% to 80% specificity. A model built on a 13 V-J signature distinguished ophthalmopathy from stable hyperthyroidism, reaching 85% to 90% sensitivity and approximately 83% specificity in cross-validation and 80%/75% in testing. Sample size was not statistically predetermined, and investigators were not blinded to group allocation.

The TCR beta CDR3 regions were amplified from RNA transcripts. The first round of RT-PCR for the TCR CDR3 was performed with the HTBI primer set and the Qiagen OneStep RT-PCR kit. The libraries were constructed in a second round of multiplex PCR and then size-selected and purified. The libraries were sequenced on an Illumina HiSeq2000 using paired-end 100 bp reads. As for how the authors treated the data: Raw data were processed with SOAPnuke, discarding reads with adapters, uncalled bases, mean Phred below 15, or no exact constant-primer or identifier match. High-quality paired reads were merged using COPE v1.2.5, and each unique nucleotide sequence was defined as a clonotype. MiTCR v1.1 was used to align clonotypes to the IMGT TRBV, TRBD and TRBJ reference segments. The analysis was restricted to V-J combinations with a frequency above 0.0001, which together covered 98% to 99.2% of the repertoires. A TCS score was defined as the ratio between F50 (clonal expansion) and ExV (chaos), using BLOSUM62-based TCRdist between CDR3 peptides within each V-J. Welch's t-statistics and random forest reduced approximately 520 V-J features to 13, which were used in a naive Bayes classifier (R e1071). The similarity between thyroid and blood repertoires was quantified using the Morisita-Horn index. The raw public data were reprocessed by TCRdb itself: fastp quality trimming at Q25, MiXCR clonotype calling, in-frame beta chains only. Each CDR3 protein appears once, grouped with its most common genes and DNA. The authors' filters were not applied to this entry. This sample has hundreds of thousands of distinct CDR3 sequences in its table, and 38% of those were observed once. 8.9% of the sample belongs to the ten largest clones.

A note on this clonotype: The specificity of this receptor is unknown. Base-call qualities are not available, and no considerably larger clone is one nucleotide away.

Graves' hyperthyroidism was defined as stable when no progression to ophthalmopathy occurred over 18 months of follow-up. Hyperthyroidism patients were aged 18 to 65 years and newly diagnosed, with disease duration of less than 2 months. The study excluded patients with uncontrolled infections, other autoimmune diseases, pregnancy or lactation. Diagnoses were based on clinical symptoms, serum thyroxine and TRAb, thyroid ultrasound and orbital computed tomography. PBMCs were isolated from more than 9 ml of fresh peripheral blood by Ficoll-Paque density gradient centrifugation. Total RNA was extracted using Trizol reagent, and RNA quality was assessed on an Agilent 2100 Bioanalyzer. After removal of 4 bases from V and 3 bases from J, the junction retains 8 bases not matched to a gene. The CDR3 spans 14 residues, from the cysteine through the phenylalanine. Only CDR3 DNA is held: 42 bases, read in frame from base 1. CDR1 and CDR2 were assigned from the germline V gene as SQVTM and ANQGSEA.

The origin of this receptor is a man younger than 35 with Graves' hyperthyroidism. The V gene is TRBV29-1 and the J gene is TRBJ2-7; the junction holds 8 bases that match TRBD1. Input material: blood. The CDR3 here reads CSVGENRGFYEQYF. The DNA reads TGCAGCGTTGGGGAAAACAGGGGGTTCTACGAGCAGTACTTC.